The clone carrying this T cell receptor (beta chain) was seen more than once but under ten times. The blood RNA (from unsorted whole blood) was obtained, and germline DNA was also extracted. Germline CDR1 and CDR2: MNHNY and SVGAGI (reference sequence). V lost 0 bases and J lost 2, with 16 bases in between. CDR3 length: 17 amino acids. The source of the sample is a study of tumor-infiltrating lymphocytes in primary liver carcinoma. Using a constant-region primer together with ProtoScript II reverse transcriptase, TCR beta cDNA was made from about 500 ng of total RNA. Generation of the TCR beta libraries relied on three nested multiplex PCR rounds using slightly modified ARM-PCR. PCR rounds one and two used TRBV1-TRBV30 forward primers with a C-beta reverse primer for 10 cycles each. TCRdb independently ran MiXCR on the multiplex PCR reads; one entry per CDR3 protein. The sample consists of over 250,000 distinct CDR3 sequences, about three fifths of them appearing once.

The chain joins TRBV6-6 to TRBJ1-1; D gene uncertain. The sequencing sample was made of peripheral blood. This sequence originates from a woman aged 25 to 39 with primary liver carcinoma and hepatitis B virus infection. The CDR3 sequence: CASSYSMSGSVNTEAFF. Written as DNA, the CDR3 is TGTGCCAGCAGTTACTCGATGTCGGGTTCTGTCAACACTGAAGCTTTCTTT.